The TCR beta chain under discussion was sequenced for a study of shared clonotypes between healthy human individuals. Study-level background: Three CD4 naive, three CD4 memory, two CD8 naive and one CD8 memory plate were used per donor.

As processed by the authors: Junction-only sequences produced by ImmunoSEQ had no quality scores, so filtering differed. Clones were sequenced by immunoSEQ multiplex PCR, and TCRdb holds only the in-frame ones, with some missing. V, J and clone size are taken as reported in that table, and D and trimming were inferred from the DNA itself. The data contain some 1,900,000 clones, 85% to 95% of them singletons. The sample holds one count of this clone. Its specificity is not known. Naive CD8 isolation took CD45RO-negative cells positively selected for CCR7 and excluded terminally differentiated effector memory CD45RA+ cells. V was pared by 4 bases and J by 3 bases, with 12 bases between. This CDR3 spans 14 amino acids. The germline gives CDR1 SGHTA, CDR2 FQGNSA. General study results and limits: What limited the represented genetic and exposure-history diversity was the small number of donors. With a handful of donors compared, roughly 5% of naive CD4 clonotypes were shared.

The origin of this receptor is a man aged 18 to 29 in good health. The sample comprised naive CD8+ T cells sorted from blood. The gene calls are TRBV7-2 and TRBJ1-2; unclear D gene. CDR3 loop: CASSSSRADYGYTF. CDR3 DNA: TGTGCCAGCAGCTCTAGTCGGGCCGACTATGGCTACACCTTC.